This paragraph reports one TCR beta chain. Libraries were prepared by immunoSEQ multiplex PCR; TCRdb keeps only in-frame clonotypes and omits some of them. The profile covers 64,000 or so clones, with 96% appearing a single time and 2.5% taken by the ten largest. The data were obtained in a study of T cell changes during pregnancy in multiple sclerosis. V was shortened by 8 bases and J by 5 bases, with 15 bases between the two germline ends. The CDR3 loop spans 14 amino acids. Germline CDR1 reads LGHNA; CDR2 reads YSLEER. V and J are TRBV4-3 and TRBJ2-2, with D possibly being TRBD2 (5 bases). The sample here was CD8+ T cells from peripheral blood mononuclear cells, taken after pregnancy. This TCR derives from a female donor with multiple sclerosis, enrolled in a pregnancy study. The CDR3 DNA follows: TGCGCCAGCCGCTATTCTTCGGGGACCGGGGAGCTGTTTTTT. Amino acid sequence: CASRYSSGTGELFF.